Listed below are T cell receptor beta chains from one sample, sequenced in a study of cytomegalovirus exposure and HLA in healthy donors. Here immunoSEQ multiplex PCR was the method, and the copy in TCRdb shows in-frame clones only, minus some. Altogether roughly 120,000 clones are present, approximately 80% being singletons, with the ten largest covering about 4.9%. The specimen sequenced was PBMCs. These receptors originate from a man aged 50 to 60 in good health and CMV-seropositive. Each CDR3 is given with its conserved first and last residue. The D gene is left open where the match is weak. Clone size, where shown, is once, few, many, or a class for clones that have expanded.

abundance: once
v_gene: TRBV7-3
j_gene: TRBJ2-3
d_gene: NA
CDR3nt: TGTGCCAGCAGCTTAGGGGCTTCCTCTAGCACAGATACGCAGTATTTT
CDR3aa: CASSLGASSSTDTQYF

abundance: NA
v_gene: TRBV7-9
j_gene: TRBJ2-4
d_gene: TRBD2
CDR3nt: TGTGCCAGCAGCCCAGCCCCTAGCGGGGACATTCAGTACTTC
CDR3aa: CASSPAPSGDIQYF

abundance: NA
v_gene: TRBV29-1
j_gene: TRBJ1-1
d_gene: TRBD1
CDR3nt: TGCAGCGTCATCATTCAGGGGGCAAACACTGAAGCTTTCTTT
CDR3aa: CSVIIQGANTEAFF

abundance: once
v_gene: TRBV4-2
j_gene: TRBJ1-1
d_gene: NA
CDR3nt: TGTGCCAGCAGCCAAGAGGGCGAAGCTTTCTTT
CDR3aa: CASSQEGEAFF

abundance: NA
v_gene: TRBV4-2
j_gene: TRBJ2-7
d_gene: TRBD2
CDR3nt: TGTGCCAGCAGCCCTCTAACTAGCGCCGAACCTAGGGGGCAGTACTTC
CDR3aa: CASSPLTSAEPRGQYF

abundance: NA
v_gene: TRBV13
j_gene: TRBJ1-2
d_gene: NA
CDR3nt: TGTGCCAGCAGCTTAAGCAGGACATTAGCTAACTATGGCTACACCTTC
CDR3aa: CASSLSRTLANYGYTF

abundance: NA
v_gene: TRBV5-1
j_gene: TRBJ2-5
d_gene: TRBD1
CDR3nt: TGCGCCAGCAGCAGCGGGACAGGGGGCAGAGAGACCCAGTACTTC
CDR3aa: CASSSGTGGRETQYF

abundance: once
v_gene: TRBV6-1
j_gene: TRBJ1-1
d_gene: NA
CDR3nt: TGTGCCAGCAGTGAAGCGCTAACGGTGAACACTGAAGCTTTCTTT
CDR3aa: CASSEALTVNTEAFF

abundance: NA
v_gene: TRBV27
j_gene: TRBJ2-1
d_gene: NA
CDR3nt: TGTGCCAGCGGACCCACAGGTGGTGAGCAGTTCTTC
CDR3aa: CASGPTGGEQFF

abundance: NA
v_gene: TRBV5-1
j_gene: TRBJ2-1
d_gene: TRBD2
CDR3nt: TGCGCCAGCAGCTCGTCTCATAGCGGGAGCCTGGATAATGAGCAGTTCTTC
CDR3aa: CASSSSHSGSLDNEQFF

abundance: NA
v_gene: TRBV6-1
j_gene: TRBJ2-7
d_gene: TRBD2
CDR3nt: TGTGCCAGCAGTGTGGTGGGGGCGGGAGGTTACGAGCAGTACTTC
CDR3aa: CASSVVGAGGYEQYF

abundance: NA
v_gene: TRBV7-6
j_gene: TRBJ1-2
d_gene: NA
CDR3nt: TGTGCCAGCAGCCGGGACGTCCGGGGGTATGGCTACACCTTC
CDR3aa: CASSRDVRGYGYTF

abundance: few
v_gene: TRBV7-9
j_gene: TRBJ2-3
d_gene: NA
CDR3nt: TGTGCCAGCAGCTTTCGAGCAGATACGCAGTATTTT
CDR3aa: CASSFRADTQYF

abundance: NA
v_gene: TRBV5-6
j_gene: TRBJ1-5
d_gene: NA
CDR3nt: TGTGCCAGCAGCCCCCGGGGTTTTAGCAATCAGCCCCAGCATTTT
CDR3aa: CASSPRGFSNQPQHF